These 29 T cell receptor beta chains were all obtained from the same sample, sequenced in a study of blood T cell repertoires in COVID-19. Only in-frame clones appear in the TCRdb table, and some are missing; sequencing was by immunoSEQ multiplex PCR. The table has approximately 220,000 clones, around 92% seen once; the top ten hold around 4.2%. The sequenced sample consisted of PBMCs or T cells enriched from blood (not recorded which). Receptors were obtained from a woman aged 25 to 39 with acute COVID-19.

The chain carries TRBV9 and TRBJ2-7; 11 bases fit TRBD1. Germline V gene data show CDR1 as SGDLS and CDR2 as YYNGEE. CDR3 size: 16 residues. V trimming: 0 bases; J trimming: 2 bases; junction bases outside the gene matches: 4. Written as DNA, the CDR3 is TGTGCCAGCAGCGTAGCACCGGGACAGGGGGCCTACGAGCAGTACTTC. Its translation: CASSVAPGQGAYEQYF.

The V and J genes are TRBV7-2 and TRBJ1-6, with TRBD1 identical over 11 bases. V gave up 5 bases and J gave up 10 bases; unmatched junction bases: 4. CDR3 size: 14 residues. Germline V gene data show CDR1 as SGHTA and CDR2 as FQGNSA. The DNA for the CDR3 is TGTGCCAGCAGCCCTAGGACAGGGGGCTCACCCCTCCACTTT. Encoded protein: CASSPRTGGSPLHF.

The sample holds a few counts of this clone. V is TRBV5-6 and J is TRBJ1-4; weak D call: TRBD1 (6 bases). This CDR3 has 14 amino acids. The ends were cut back, 2 bases at V and 7 bases at J, with 12 bases in the middle. The germline CDR1 and CDR2 sequences are SGHDT and YYEEEE. In nucleotides, the CDR3 is TGTGCCAGCAGCTTCAGGCGGGGGGCTGAAAAACTGTTTTTT. This codes for CASSFRRGAEKLFF.

The rearrangement uses TRBV5-1 and TRBJ1-1; 9 bases align to TRBD1. J gave up 3 bases and V 5 bases, and 8 bases lay outside the gene matches. The CDR3 covers 15 residues. Looked up from germline, CDR1 is SGHRS and CDR2 is YFSETQ. The CDR3 bases are TGCGCCAGCAGGCTAGTACAGGGGGCCGACACTGAAGCTTTCTTT. Translating it yields CASRLVQGADTEAFF.

This clone has a single count. The chain joins TRBV12-3 or TRBV12-4 to TRBJ1-1; D uncertain. This CDR3 has 12 residues. The V end was cut by 4 bases, the J end by 1 base, with 4 bases between. The CDR3 DNA reads as TGTGCCAGCAGTTGGCAGAACACTGAAGCTTTCTTT. Protein sequence: CASSWQNTEAFF.

J is TRBJ2-7 and V is TRBV5-6; the D is unclear. Trimming pared 0 bases from V and 4 bases from J, leaving 17 bases between. The CDR3 length is 16 residues. The germline V gene encodes CDR1 SGHDT and CDR2 YYEEEE. CDR3: CASSLGRPFMEYEQYF. CDR3 nucleotide sequence: TGTGCCAGCAGCTTGGGCCGTCCGTTTATGGAGTACGAGCAGTACTTC.

The chain joins TRBV7-2 to TRBJ1-1, with D maybe TRBD1 (5 bases). This CDR3 spans 15 amino acids. Trimming stripped 5 bases from V and 0 bases from J, with 13 bases between. CDR1 and CDR2 (germline): SGHTA, FQGNSA. The CDR3 region is CASSKDGGLNTEAFF. The CDR3 DNA is TGTGCCAGCAGCAAAGACGGGGGACTGAACACTGAAGCTTTCTTT.

V and J are TRBV4-3 and TRBJ2-7; 10 bases align to TRBD2. V shed 1 base and J 1 base; nucleotides not matched to a gene: 1. The V gene's germline CDR1 is LGHNA and CDR2 YSLEER. The CDR3 is 15 amino acids. The CDR3 here is CASSQGAGGSYEQYF. In nucleotides, the CDR3 is TGCGCCAGCAGCCAAGGAGCGGGGGGGTCCTACGAGCAGTACTTC.

This chain uses TRBV10-3 with TRBJ2-3; TRBD2 agrees at 10 bases. Germline V gene sequence: CDR1 ENHRY, CDR2 SYGVKD. The ends lost 11 bases at V and 3 bases at J; junction bases unmatched: 8. CDR3 length equals 14 residues. The CDR3 DNA follows: TGTGCCTTACGGACTAGCGGTTCAACAGATACGCAGTATTTT. It encodes CALRTSGSTDTQYF.

The V gene is TRBV11-2, the J gene TRBJ1-6, with a tentative D call TRBD1 (5 bases). Trimming left V 5 bases short and J 8 bases short, with 13 bases between. CDR1 SGHAT and CDR2 FQNNGV come from the germline V gene. This CDR3 has 14 amino acids. DNA of the CDR3: TGTGCCAGCAGCCTAACCGCGGGGGATTCACCCCTCCACTTT. Amino acids: CASSLTAGDSPLHF.

The V gene is TRBV19, the J gene TRBJ2-7; 14 nucleotides agree with TRBD2. J gave up 2 bases and V 2 bases, and 8 bases lay outside the gene matches. The length of the CDR3 is 18 residues. The V gene's germline CDR1 is LNHDA and CDR2 SQIVND (reference sequence). CDR3 region: CASSIHGTSGGPPYEQYF. The CDR3 DNA reads TGTGCCAGTAGTATACATGGGACTAGCGGGGGACCCCCCTACGAGCAGTACTTC.

The chain joins TRBV7-2 to TRBJ1-6; D is ambiguous. CDR3 size: 12 residues. V gave up 5 bases and J gave up 11 bases, with 10 bases separating them. The germline V gene has CDR1 SGHTA and CDR2 FQGNSA. The chain's CDR3 is CASSLPQTPLHF. For the CDR3, the DNA is TGTGCCAGCAGCCTACCTCAAACACCCCTCCACTTT.

This clone turned up a few times. This chain joins TRBV9 and TRBJ2-1; D is possibly TRBD1 (5 bases). Germline V gene sequence: CDR1 SGDLS, CDR2 YYNGEE. The CDR3 loop spans 14 amino acids. Trimming left V 0 bases short and J 8 bases short, with 12 bases between. The CDR3 nucleotides read TGTGCCAGCAGCGTAGATTGGCAGGGTGATGAGCAGTTCTTC. Encoded protein: CASSVDWQGDEQFF.

The chain recombines TRBV24-1 with TRBJ1-2; 9 bases line up with TRBD1. Germline values: CDR1 KGHDR, CDR2 SFDVKD. CDR3 length equals 14 residues. V shed 4 bases, J shed 3 bases, and the junction held 2 bases outside the gene matches. DNA of the CDR3: TGTGCCACCAGTGAGCGGGACAGGGACTATGGCTACACCTTC. Translated, it gives CATSERDRDYGYTF.

The chain is built from TRBV7-2 and TRBJ2-5; D is unresolved. This CDR3 has 15 residues. V gave up 5 bases and J gave up 1 base, with 14 bases separating them. The germline CDR1 and CDR2 sequences are SGHTA and FQGNSA. The CDR3 sequence is CASSPSSRGQETQYF. CDR3 bases: TGTGCCAGCAGCCCGAGTTCTAGAGGCCAAGAGACCCAGTACTTC.

This chain connects TRBV13 to TRBJ2-1; D ambiguous. Trimming took off 5 bases at V and 6 bases at J, with 11 bases between the two ends. CDR3 size: 13 residues. Germline V gene data show CDR1 as PRHDT and CDR2 as FYEKMQ (reference sequence). The CDR3 protein is CASSPTPPNEQFF. Here the CDR3 DNA reads TGTGCCAGCAGCCCCACACCCCCCAATGAGCAGTTCTTC.

This chain joins TRBV28 and TRBJ1-4; tentatively, D is TRBD1 (6 bases). Germline V gives CDR1 MDHEN, CDR2 SYDVKM. This CDR3 region has 13 residues. V shed 6 bases and J shed 6 bases, with 11 bases lying between them. The CDR3 loop reads CASRGAVHEKLFF. CDR3 nucleotides: TGTGCCAGCAGGGGGGCAGTTCATGAAAAACTGTTTTTT.

The V call is TRBV9, the J call TRBJ2-3; 7 bases line up with TRBD1. The V and J ends lost 4 bases and 2 bases, in that order; junction bases with no gene match: 4. Germline V gives CDR1 SGDLS, CDR2 YYNGEE. The CDR3 is 14 residues long. The CDR3 nucleotides read TGTGCCAGCAGCCCCGGACAGGTCACAGATACGCAGTATTTT. Its translation is CASSPGQVTDTQYF. The full variable domain, in which reference TRBV9 and TRBJ2-3 provide the parts outside the CDR3, is DSGVTQTPKHLITATGQRVTLRCSPRSGDLSVYWYQQSLDQGLQFLIQYYNGEERAKGNILERFSAQQFPDLHSELNLSSLELGDSALYFCASSPGQVTDTQYFGPGTRLTVL.

This chain uses TRBV9 with TRBJ2-6, with 10 bases aligning to TRBD1. V dropped 4 bases and J dropped 0; count of bases not matched to a gene: 7. The CDR3 runs 18 residues. The germline V gene has CDR1 SGDLS and CDR2 YYNGEE. The chain's CDR3 is CASSIGDRGYSGANVLTF. As DNA, the CDR3 is TGTGCCAGCAGCATAGGGGACAGGGGTTACTCTGGGGCCAACGTCCTGACTTTC. Looking up the rest from reference TRBV9 and TRBJ2-6 gives the full variable domain: DSGVTQTPKHLITATGQRVTLRCSPRSGDLSVYWYQQSLDQGLQFLIQYYNGEERAKGNILERFSAQQFPDLHSELNLSSLELGDSALYFCASSIGDRGYSGANVLTFGAGSRLTVL.

Only a few counts were recorded for this clone. The genes are TRBV7-2 and TRBJ1-5, with D unresolved. The CDR3 covers 15 residues. The germline V and J ends were trimmed by 0 bases and 0 bases, with 6 bases remaining between them. CDR1 is SGHTA, CDR2 FQGNSA, per germline. This CDR3 reads CASSLAGYSNQPQHF. The CDR3 region has the DNA TGTGCCAGCAGCTTAGCGGGCTATAGCAATCAGCCCCAGCATTTT.

The chain uses TRBV15 and TRBJ1-6; D might be TRBD1 (6 bases). Trimming cost V 3 bases and J 7 bases, with 13 bases left between them. The CDR3 extends over 15 amino acids. Germline loops: CDR1 LNHNV, CDR2 YYDKDF (reference sequence). The CDR3 DNA reads TGTGCCACCAGCAGGGCAAGAGGACAGAATTCACCCCTCCACTTT. This codes for CATSRARGQNSPLHF.

The chain recombines TRBV9 with TRBJ2-3; 9 bases map to TRBD2. From germline, CDR1 is SGDLS and CDR2 YYNGEE. V gave up 6 bases and J gave up 0 bases; unmatched junction bases: 8. The CDR3 has 16 amino acids. CDR3 residues: CASTTGSGGSTDTQYF. The CDR3, as DNA: TGTGCCAGCACTACGGGAAGCGGGGGGAGCACAGATACGCAGTATTTT. Full variable domain (missing parts from reference TRBV9 and TRBJ2-3): DSGVTQTPKHLITATGQRVTLRCSPRSGDLSVYWYQQSLDQGLQFLIQYYNGEERAKGNILERFSAQQFPDLHSELNLSSLELGDSALYFCASTTGSGGSTDTQYFGPGTRLTVL.

This chain connects TRBV3-1 (or the pseudogene TRBV3-2) to TRBJ2-7; the match to TRBD1 covers 11 bases. The CDR3 contains 16 residues. V gave up 2 bases and J gave up 5 bases; unmatched junction bases: 8. Germline V CDR1 and CDR2: LGHDT, YNNKEL (reference sequence). CDR3 in DNA: TGTGCCAGCAGCCAACTATGGGGACAGGGGGTCCACGAGCAGTACTTC. Residues: CASSQLWGQGVHEQYF.

This clone was recorded only once. V gene TRBV15 combines with J gene TRBJ2-2; no reliable D call. The CDR3 totals 17 residues. With 0 bases removed from V and 5 bases from J, the gap between germline ends came to 16 bases. Germline V gene lookup returns CDR1 LNHNV and CDR2 YYDKDF (reference sequence). CDR3 sequence reads: CATSRDAELSLTGELFF. CDR3 bases: TGTGCCACCAGCAGAGATGCGGAATTAAGTTTGACCGGGGAGCTGTTTTTT. Variable domain in full (rest from reference TRBV15 and TRBJ2-2): DAMVIQNPRYQVTQFGKPVTLSCSQTLNHNVMYWYQQKSSQAPKLLFHYYDKDFNNEADTPDNFQSRRPNTSFCFLDIRSPGLGDTAMYLCATSRDAELSLTGELFFGEGSRLTVL.

The genes are TRBV5-1 and TRBJ2-3; TRBD2 matches 12 bases. The J segment lost 2 bases and the V segment lost 5 bases, leaving 3 bases of the junction unmatched. CDR1 and CDR2 (germline): SGHRS, YFSETQ. The CDR3 contains 15 residues. As DNA, the CDR3 is TGCGCCAGCAGTTGGACTAGCGGGGACACAGATACGCAGTATTTT. Translation: CASSWTSGDTDTQYF.

The J gene is TRBJ2-7, the V gene TRBV9, with TRBD1 matching 9 bases. The CDR3 extends over 15 amino acids. CDR1 is SGDLS, CDR2 YYNGEE, per germline. V gave up 4 bases and J gave up 1 base; unmatched junction bases: 6. The DNA for the CDR3 is TGTGCCAGCAGCATCGGGACAGGGATGTCCTACGAGCAGTACTTC. It translates to CASSIGTGMSYEQYF.

CDR3 region: CAIGKTSTDTQYF. As DNA, the CDR3 is TGTGCCATCGGCAAGACTAGCACAGATACGCAGTATTTT. V and J are TRBV10-3 and TRBJ2-3; no clear D gene. CDR1 and CDR2 from the germline V gene are ENHRY and SYGVKD. This CDR3 has 13 residues. Trimming cost V 8 bases and J 0 bases, with 9 bases left between them.

This clone occurred once. The V and J genes are TRBV28 and TRBJ1-1, with 7 bases matching TRBD1. This CDR3 comprises 17 residues. The germline V gene encodes CDR1 MDHEN and CDR2 SYDVKM. V trimming: 3 bases; J trimming: 1 base; junction bases outside the gene matches: 11. This CDR3 is CASSFRRYRGANTEAFF. The CDR3 DNA follows: TGTGCCAGCAGTTTTAGGAGGTACAGGGGTGCGAACACTGAAGCTTTCTTT.

The V call is TRBV5-6, the J call TRBJ2-7, with 12 bases that match TRBD2. V dropped 3 bases and J dropped 3; count of bases not matched to a gene: 7. The CDR3 is made up of 16 amino acids. From germline, CDR1 is SGHDT and CDR2 YYEEEE. This CDR3 is CASSSRLAGEYYEQYF. The CDR3 coding sequence is TGTGCCAGCAGCTCCCGACTAGCGGGGGAATACTACGAGCAGTACTTC. Together with reference TRBV5-6 and TRBJ2-7, the CDR3 gives the full variable domain: DAGVTQSPTHLIKTRGQQVTLRCSPKSGHDTVSWYQQALGQGPQFIFQYYEEEERQRGNFPDRFSGHQFPNYSSELNVNALLLGDSALYLCASSSRLAGEYYEQYFGPGTRLTVT.